This passage covers 5 T cell receptor beta chains from one sample sequenced in a study of blood T cell repertoires in COVID-19. Sequenced by immunoSEQ multiplex PCR; TCRdb stores in-frame clones only, minus some. The repertoire holds 350,000 or so clones, 90% seen once, with approximately 6.2% in the top ten. Specimen: peripheral blood. The receptors were gathered from a man aged 18 to 29 with active or convalescent COVID-19.

Only one count was recorded for this clone. The genes are TRBV5-4 and TRBJ2-7; D is perhaps TRBD2 (8 bases). This CDR3 is built from 13 residues. Germline values: CDR1 SGHNT, CDR2 YYREEE (reference sequence). V shed 4 bases and J shed 6 bases, with 14 bases lying between them. The chain's CDR3 is CASSPGGDSEQYF. The CDR3 nucleotides are TGTGCCAGCAGCCCGGGGGGGGACAGCGAGCAGTACTTC.

The V call is TRBV13, the J call TRBJ1-2; D ambiguous. Germline-derived CDR1 and CDR2 are PRHDT and FYEKMQ (reference sequence). This CDR3 is built from 14 residues. Between the trimmed V and J ends, which lost 1 base and 3 bases, there was a span of 9 bases. CDR3 sequence (DNA): TGTGCCAGCAGCTTAGATGGCAAGTACTATGGCTACACCTTC. Amino acid sequence: CASSLDGKYYGYTF.

This rearrangement joins TRBV18 to TRBJ2-1; D is perhaps TRBD2 (5 bases). From germline, CDR1 is KGHSH and CDR2 LQKENI. With 3 bases removed from V and 7 bases from J, the gap between germline ends came to 16 bases. This CDR3 has 15 amino acids. In DNA, the CDR3 is TGTGCCAGCTCACCCCTCGTGGGAGTTTCAAATGAGCAGTTCTTC. This gives the protein CASSPLVGVSNEQFF.

The chain couples TRBV11-3 to TRBJ2-2; D is possibly TRBD2 (5 bases). CDR3 size: 15 residues. Deletions cut 4 bases from V and 1 base from J, with 10 bases between. The germline V gene has CDR1 SGHNT and CDR2 YENEEA. The CDR3: CASSSPTRNTGELFF. CDR3 bases: TGTGCCAGCAGCTCCCCTACTAGGAACACCGGGGAGCTGTTTTTT.

CDR3 residues: CASSRRTVRSGANVLTF. The CDR3 nucleotides read TGTGCCAGCAGCCGACGGACTGTTCGCTCTGGGGCCAACGTCCTGACTTTC. The V call is TRBV14, the J call TRBJ2-6; D is perhaps TRBD2 (5 bases). Trimming shortened V by 4 bases and J by 0 bases, and 13 bases separated the two germline ends. The CDR3 totals 17 residues. Germline V gives CDR1 SGHDN, CDR2 FVKESK.